This TCR beta chain was obtained from a study of PD-1 blockade in classical Hodgkin lymphoma. The germline V gene encodes CDR1 LNHNV and CDR2 YYDKDF (reference sequence). Trimming cost V 3 bases and J 3 bases; bases outside gene matches: 12. This CDR3 has 19 amino acids. Profiling relied on immunoSEQ multiplex PCR, and the TCRdb table lists in-frame clones only, not all of them. The table has 20,000 to 30,000 clones, 70% to 80% seen once. As for this clone: Its specificity is unknown.

Brentuximab vedotin exposure varied among the patients, all of whom had relapsed after autologous stem cell transplantation. General study findings and limits: CD4+ TCR diversity climbed significantly by C4D1, unlike CD8+ TCR diversity.

The chain links TRBV15 to TRBJ2-2; 11 bases map to TRBD1. The receptor's source is a human donor with classical Hodgkin lymphoma. Sample: peripheral blood mononuclear cells (PBMCs), taken before the second cycle of nivolumab. The CDR3 DNA sequence: TGTGCCACCAGCAGGTCCCGGGACAGGGGGGGACGATACACCGGGGAGCTGTTTTTT. This gives the protein CATSRSRDRGGRYTGELFF.